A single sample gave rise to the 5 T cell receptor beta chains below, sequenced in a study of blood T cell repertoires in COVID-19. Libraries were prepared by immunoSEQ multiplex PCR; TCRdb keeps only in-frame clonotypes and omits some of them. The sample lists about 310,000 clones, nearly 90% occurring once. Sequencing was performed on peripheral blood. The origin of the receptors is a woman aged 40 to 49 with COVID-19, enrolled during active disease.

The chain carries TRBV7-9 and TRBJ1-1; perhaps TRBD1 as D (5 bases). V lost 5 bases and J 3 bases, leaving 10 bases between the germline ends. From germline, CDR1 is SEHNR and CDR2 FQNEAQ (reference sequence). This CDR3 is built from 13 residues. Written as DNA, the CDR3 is TGTGCCAGCAGCCCCCGGGGGGACACTGAAGCTTTCTTT. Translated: CASSPRGDTEAFF.

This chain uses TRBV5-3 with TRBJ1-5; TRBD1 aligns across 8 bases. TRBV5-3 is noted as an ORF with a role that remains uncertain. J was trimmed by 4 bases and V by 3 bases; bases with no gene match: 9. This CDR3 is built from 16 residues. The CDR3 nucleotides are TGTGCCAGAAGCTGTGGGACAGGACCAATGAATCAGCCCCAGCATTTT. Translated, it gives CARSCGTGPMNQPQHF.

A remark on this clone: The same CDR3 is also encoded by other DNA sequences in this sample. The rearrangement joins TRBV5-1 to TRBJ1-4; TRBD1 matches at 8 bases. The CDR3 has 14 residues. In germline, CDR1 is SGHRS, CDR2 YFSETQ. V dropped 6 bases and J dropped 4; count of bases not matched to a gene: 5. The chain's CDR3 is CASTLGQGNEKLFF. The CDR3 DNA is TGCGCCAGCACCCTCGGACAGGGTAATGAAAAACTGTTTTTT.

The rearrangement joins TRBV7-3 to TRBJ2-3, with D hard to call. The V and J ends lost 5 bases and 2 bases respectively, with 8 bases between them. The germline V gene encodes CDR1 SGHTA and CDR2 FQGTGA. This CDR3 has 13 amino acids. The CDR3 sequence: CASSTYYTDTQYF. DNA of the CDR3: TGTGCCAGCAGCACATACTACACAGATACGCAGTATTTT.

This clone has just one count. The CDR3 is CASNLAGAPGYTF. In nucleotides, the CDR3 is TGTGCCAGCAACTTAGCGGGCGCGCCAGGCTACACCTTC. The J gene is TRBJ1-2, the V gene TRBV28, with D unresolved. The CDR3 totals 13 residues. The V gene lost 7 bases and the J gene lost 8 bases, with 17 bases spanning the gap. Germline assignment: CDR1 MDHEN and CDR2 SYDVKM.